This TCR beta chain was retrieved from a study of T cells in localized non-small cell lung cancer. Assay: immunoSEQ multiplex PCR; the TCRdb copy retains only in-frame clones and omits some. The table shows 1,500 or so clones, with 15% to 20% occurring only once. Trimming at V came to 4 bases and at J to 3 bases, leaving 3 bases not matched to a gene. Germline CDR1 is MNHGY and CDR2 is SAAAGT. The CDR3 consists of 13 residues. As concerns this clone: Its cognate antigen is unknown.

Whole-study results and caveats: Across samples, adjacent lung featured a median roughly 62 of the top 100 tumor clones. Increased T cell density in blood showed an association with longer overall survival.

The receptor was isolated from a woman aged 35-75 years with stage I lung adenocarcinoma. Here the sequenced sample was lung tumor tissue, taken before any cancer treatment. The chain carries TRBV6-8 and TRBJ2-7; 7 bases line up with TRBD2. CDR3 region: CASSWTSIYEQYF. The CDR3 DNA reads TGTGCCAGCAGTTGGACTAGTATCTACGAGCAGTACTTC.